These T cell receptor beta chains were read from a single sample in a study of T cells in Graves' hyperthyroidism and ophthalmopathy. TCRdb re-called the multiplex PCR reads through MiXCR, storing one row per CDR3 protein. The top ten hold under 55% of the sample, which has approximately 490,000 distinct CDR3 sequences, 20% to 25% seen once. The source material was blood. Receptor source: a woman in her 70s with Graves' ophthalmopathy. Both conserved end residues are part of each CDR3.

V gene: TRBV12-3/TRBV12-4
J gene: TRBJ1-1
CDR3 protein: CATHWTENTEAFF

V gene: TRBV7-2
J gene: TRBJ2-1
CDR3 protein: CASRMGAVGGNEQFF

V gene: TRBV7-8
J gene: TRBJ2-7
CDR3 protein: CASSLDSPIPRDEQYF

V gene: TRBV7-3
J gene: TRBJ2-1
CDR3 protein: CASSPSLAEPYNEQLF

V gene: TRBV20-1
J gene: TRBJ1-1
CDR3 protein: CSATREAFF

V gene: TRBV2
J gene: TRBJ1-1
CDR3 protein: CASTPGGTVDTEAFF

V gene: TRBV20-1
J gene: TRBJ1-5
CDR3 protein: CSASGQGGNQPQHF

V gene: TRBV5-4
J gene: TRBJ1-3
CDR3 protein: CASSPVGGSGNTIYF

V gene: TRBV7-9
J gene: TRBJ1-1
CDR3 protein: CAGSGRFEAFF

V gene: TRBV2
J gene: TRBJ2-3
CDR3 protein: CASTGAPTDTQYF

V gene: TRBV5-1
J gene: TRBJ2-7
CDR3 protein: CASSLEATGGSYEQYF

V gene: TRBV7-9
J gene: TRBJ2-5
CDR3 protein: CASSPSRQGETQYF

V gene: TRBV3-1
J gene: TRBJ1-4
CDR3 protein: CASSQDPATNEKLFF

V gene: TRBV12-3/TRBV12-4
J gene: TRBJ2-2
CDR3 protein: CASRGPHRRTGELFF

V gene: TRBV6-1
J gene: TRBJ2-2
CDR3 protein: CASTPGTANTGELFF

V gene: TRBV25-1
J gene: TRBJ2-1
CDR3 protein: CASTIGDEQFF

V gene: TRBV12-3/TRBV12-4
J gene: TRBJ1-1
CDR3 protein: CASSLRAGTEAFF

V gene: TRBV24-1
J gene: TRBJ1-5
CDR3 protein: CATGRGTQYSNQPQHF

V gene: TRBV7-2
J gene: TRBJ2-7
CDR3 protein: CASSLYRVTYEQYF

V gene: TRBV2
J gene: TRBJ1-4
CDR3 protein: CAIKGLPNEKLFF

V gene: TRBV5-6
J gene: TRBJ2-5
CDR3 protein: CASSRLTTEPTGTQYF

V gene: TRBV7-6
J gene: TRBJ1-3
CDR3 protein: CASSFSPPEAGNTIYF

V gene: TRBV4-3
J gene: TRBJ2-2
CDR3 protein: CASRHDTGELFF

V gene: TRBV6-1
J gene: TRBJ1-2
CDR3 protein: CASRQGLFNYGYTF

V gene: TRBV7-8
J gene: TRBJ1-5
CDR3 protein: CASSPPDNQPQHF

V gene: TRBV28
J gene: TRBJ2-7
CDR3 protein: CASSLPPPGFEQYF

V gene: TRBV19
J gene: TRBJ1-5
CDR3 protein: CASSKRQGHQPQHF

V gene: TRBV5-1
J gene: TRBJ2-3
CDR3 protein: CASSSETDTQYF